These T cell receptor beta chains were read from a single sample in a study of T-cell memory formation after mild COVID-19. Each CDR3 protein is one row after TCRdb ran MiXCR on the 5' RACE reads. This table has roughly 310,000 distinct CDR3 sequences, 15% appearing once. The sample taken for sequencing was PBMCs or a T cell subset sorted from them (not recorded which). The receptors shown here come from a man aged 18-30 years who had mild COVID-19 (a few samples of this study predate the infection). Cell type and time point are not known. The CDR3 runs from the conserved cysteine through the conserved F or W. D genes are given only for firm matches. Rows may omit the clone size; those that give it use once, few, many or a size class.

>TRBJ2-1|TRBV7-9|-|few
TGTGCCAGCGGCTCTATATCCGGCCCCCATGAGCAGTTCTTC
CASGSISGPHEQFF
>TRBJ2-3|TRBV5-1|-|-
TGCGCCAGCAGCCGGGGTGGCAGGGTTATCACAGATACGCAGTATTTT
CASSRGGRVITDTQYF
>TRBJ2-1|TRBV7-9|-|few
TGTGCCAGCAGCTTAGCCTCGTCCAATGAGCAGTTCTTC
CASSLASSNEQFF
>TRBJ2-7|TRBV6-5|TRBD1|few
TGTGCCAGCAGTTACGGGACAGCTGACTACGAGCAGTACTTC
CASSYGTADYEQYF
>TRBJ1-5|TRBV6-5|TRBD1|-
TGTGCCAGCAGTAAGGGGACAGGGGACAATCAGCCCCAGCATTTT
CASSKGTGDNQPQHF
>TRBJ1-5|TRBV6-1|-|few
TGTGCCAGCATGAAGGGAGGGAGTCAGCCCCAGCATTTT
CASMKGGSQPQHF
>TRBJ2-7|TRBV7-2|-|many
TGTGCCAGCAGCTTAGGGGTATACGAGCAGTACTTC
CASSLGVYEQYF
>TRBJ1-5|TRBV20-1|-|-
TGCAGTGCTAGAGCCCCTCCCCATAGCAATCAGCCCCAGCATTTT
CSARAPPHSNQPQHF
>TRBJ2-1|TRBV5-4|-|few
TGTGCCAGCAGCACCGGAGGGGCCTCCTCCTACAATGAGCAGTTCTTC
CASSTGGASSYNEQFF
>TRBJ2-1|TRBV3-1|-|few
TGTGCCAGCAGCCAAGAGGCCAGGGAGCAGTTCTTC
CASSQEAREQFF
>TRBJ2-2|TRBV7-3|-|many
TGTGCCAGCAGCCTAACTGCTTCGGGAGGGGAGCTGTTTTTT
CASSLTASGGELFF
>TRBJ1-3|TRBV10-3|-|-
TGTGCCATCAGCGGGACCCCAAGCTCTGGAAACACCATATATTTT
CAISGTPSSGNTIYF
>TRBJ2-4|TRBV7-2|TRBD1|-
TGTGCCAGCAGTCAAGGGACAGGGTCGAACATTCAGTACTTC
CASSQGTGSNIQYF
>TRBJ1-4|TRBV7-9|-|-
TGTGCCAGCAGCTTCAAGCACAATGAAAAACTGTTTTTT
CASSFKHNEKLFF
>TRBJ1-3|TRBV12-3/TRBV12-4|-|-
TGTGCCAGCAGTTTAACAGGGACTGGAAACACCATATATTTT
CASSLTGTGNTIYF
>TRBJ1-2|TRBV5-1|-|-
TGCGCCAGCAGCACGAGGACGGCTCTATATGGCTACACCTTC
CASSTRTALYGYTF
>TRBJ2-7|TRBV7-9|-|few
TGTGCCAGCGGCGGACGAGGACTCGCCTACGAGCAGTACTTC
CASGGRGLAYEQYF
>TRBJ2-7|TRBV11-2|-|few
TGTGCCAGCAGCTTTCGCGGAGGCATGATTTTTCAACAGTACTTC
CASSFRGGMIFQQYF
>TRBJ2-3|TRBV15|TRBD2|few
TGTGCCACCAGCAGAGCGGGGGGGCTTTCAGATACGCAGTATTTT
CATSRAGGLSDTQYF
>TRBJ1-2|TRBV28|-|few
TGTGCCAGCAGCCCCCCGGGGGAGGTCCATGGCTACACCTTC
CASSPPGEVHGYTF
>TRBJ2-3|TRBV4-2|TRBD2|many
TGTGCCAGCAGCCAACTGAGCGGGGGGCCATCCGATACGCAGTATTTT
CASSQLSGGPSDTQYF
>TRBJ1-5|TRBV5-5|-|-
TGTGCCAGCAGCCTGGGGTTGTGGCAGCCCCAGCATTTT
CASSLGLWQPQHF
>TRBJ2-5|TRBV6-6|-|few
TGTGCCAGCACCCTAAGACAGGCCCGCACCCAGTACTTC
CASTLRQARTQYF
>TRBJ2-2|TRBV4-3|-|-
TGCGCCAGCAAAGAAGGGACCGGGACAACCGGGGAGCTGTTTTTT
CASKEGTGTTGELFF
>TRBJ1-1|TRBV5-1|TRBD1|few
TGCGCCAGCAGCTACCCAGGGGGCCGGAACACTGAAGCTTTCTTT
CASSYPGGRNTEAFF
>TRBJ2-3|TRBV27|-|-
TGTGCCAGCAGTTTCTTTAGGGGCGGCACAGATACGCAGTATTTT
CASSFFRGGTDTQYF
>TRBJ2-2|TRBV6-2/TRBV6-3|-|-
TGTGCCAGCAGTTGGCAGGGGGGAAACACCGGGGAGCTGTTTTTT
CASSWQGGNTGELFF
>TRBJ2-3|TRBV28|-|few
TGTGCCAGCAGTTTAGGCGATTACAGGGCTGGAGATACGCAGTATTTT
CASSLGDYRAGDTQYF
>TRBJ2-7|TRBV7-9|TRBD1|few
TGTGCCAGCAGCTTCGTCGGGGACAGGGGGCACTCCTACGAGCAGTACTTC
CASSFVGDRGHSYEQYF
>TRBJ2-3|TRBV28|-|-
TGTGCCAGCAGTCCGACAGGCGCTGTGTTCACAGATACGCAGTATTTT
CASSPTGAVFTDTQYF
>TRBJ2-2|TRBV29-1|-|few
TGCAGCGTTGTGAGCGGGCTAAACACCGGGGAGCTGTTTTTT
CSVVSGLNTGELFF
>TRBJ2-7|TRBV6-1|-|-
TGTGCCAGCAGTGAAGGAGGGGCTGCCTACGAGCAGTACTTC
CASSEGGAAYEQYF
>TRBJ2-5|TRBV5-1|-|-
TGCGCCAGCACGGGACTTGCGGAGACCCAGTACTTC
CASTGLAETQYF